These 24 T cell receptor beta chains share one sample of origin, sequenced in a study of vaccination and CD4 T cells after COVID-19 (dated by TCRdb to between 2022 and 2023). These receptors have no known antigen. This specimen's treatment or condition label, per the study, means: roughly 10-day PBMC culture with coronavirus spike peptide pools or control peptides (ViraFEST assay). Libraries were constructed by PCR. Sequencing relied on an Illumina iSeq 100. DNA from cultured CD4+ T cells was subjected to TCR sequencing with the Oncomine TCR Beta short-read assay at the Johns Hopkins FTIC core. The public reads were reprocessed in TCRdb via fastp at Q25 and MiXCR, keeping in-frame beta chains. Merged by CDR3 protein, the rows form single entries marked with the most common genes and DNA. The sample data list some 18,000 distinct CDR3 sequences, and more than 50% of these were observed just once. The ten largest clones capture 7.5% to 9% of the sample.

Sequencing was performed on CD4+ T cells from blood, cultured in vitro. The receptors shown here come from a human donor who had recovered from COVID-19.

This chain connects TRBV6-1 to TRBJ2-2, with TRBD1 identical over 8 bases. The germline V gene encodes CDR1 MNHNS and CDR2 SASEGT. The CDR3 runs to 18 residues. The V and J ends lost 5 bases and 0 bases, in that order; junction bases with no gene match: 11. The CDR3 loop is CASSRLQGTGANTGELFF. CDR3 nucleotide sequence: TGTGCCAGCAGTCGACTACAAGGGACAGGAGCGAACACCGGGGAGCTGTTTTTT.

This clonotype was seen more than once but under ten times. The CDR3 reads CASMDNLGTEAFF. In DNA form, the CDR3 reads TGTGCCAGCATGGACAATCTTGGCACTGAAGCTTTCTTT. The gene calls are TRBV6-1 and TRBJ1-1; tentatively, D is TRBD1 (5 bases). The CDR3 is 13 amino acids. CDR1 is MNHNS, CDR2 SASEGT, per germline. Trimming stripped 7 bases from V and 4 bases from J, with 13 bases between.

The rearrangement joins TRBV23-1 to TRBJ1-1, with D uncertain. TRBV23-1 is known as an ORF, though its function is uncertain. CDR3 length: 17 amino acids. The V and J ends lost 0 bases and 1 base respectively, with 15 bases between them. CDR3 in DNA: TGCGCCAGCAGTCAATCGGAAAAGGGTTCGCCGAACACTGAAGCTTTCTTT. Protein sequence: CASSQSEKGSPNTEAFF.

This clonotype occurred once. V usage is TRBV27 and J usage is TRBJ2-1, with TRBD2 as a possible D gene (6 bases). Germline lookup yields CDR1 MNHEY and CDR2 SMNVEV (reference sequence). The CDR3 has 16 amino acids. Trimming took 5 bases from V and 2 from J, leaving 16 bases between them. The CDR3 DNA reads as TGTGCCAGCAGTCCCTGGTCCGGGACTGCCTACAATGAGCAGTTCTTC. Translated: CASSPWSGTAYNEQFF.

The chain recombines TRBV20-1 with TRBJ1-5; the D gene is possibly TRBD1 (5 bases). Germline CDR1 and CDR2: DFQATT and SNEGSKA (reference sequence). The V end was cut by 1 base, the J end by 1 base, with 11 bases between. The CDR3 extends over 15 amino acids. CDR3 region: CSARVGVFSNQPQHF. The CDR3 DNA is TGCAGTGCTAGAGTGGGGGTCTTCAGCAATCAGCCCCAGCATTTT.

V usage is TRBV12-3 or TRBV12-4 and J usage is TRBJ2-1, with 8 bases matching TRBD2. The length of the CDR3 is 15 residues. V gave up 6 bases and J gave up 2 bases; unmatched junction bases: 6. The CDR3 DNA reads as TGTGCCAGCAGCTCTAGCGGGCGGACCTACAATGAGCAGTTCTTC. It is translated as CASSSSGRTYNEQFF.

The rearrangement uses TRBV11-2 and TRBJ2-7; 11 nucleotides match TRBD1. Unmatched junction bases numbered 5, after V lost 3 bases and J lost 4 bases. CDR3 length: 15 amino acids. Germline V gene sequence: CDR1 SGHAT, CDR2 FQNNGV. Here the CDR3 reads CASSLDRGRWYEQYF. CDR3 DNA sequence: TGTGCCAGCAGCTTGGACAGGGGGCGGTGGTACGAGCAGTACTTC.

V and J are TRBV27 and TRBJ2-3; possible D gene TRBD2, 7 bases. This CDR3 comprises 17 residues. V was shortened by 2 bases and J by 3 bases, with 18 bases between the two germline ends. CDR1 MNHEY and CDR2 SMNVEV come from the germline V gene (reference sequence). The CDR3 loop is CASSLMGGGSYTDTQYF. CDR3 DNA sequence: TGTGCCAGCAGTTTAATGGGAGGGGGTTCGTATACAGATACGCAGTATTTT.

The rearrangement links TRBV11-3 to TRBJ1-4; D is perhaps TRBD1 (5 bases). The V and J ends lost 5 bases and 7 bases respectively, with 20 bases between them. CDR1 is SGHNT and CDR2 is YENEEA in the germline V gene. The CDR3 totals 16 residues. CDR3 residues: CASSPPGAGKSEKLFF. The DNA of the CDR3 is TGTGCCAGCAGCCCCCCCGGGGCAGGGAAGAGTGAAAAACTGTTTTTT.

The V and J genes are TRBV6-1 and TRBJ2-7; D perhaps matches TRBD2 (6 bases). Trimming removed 4 bases at V and 6 bases at J, with 16 bases between. CDR1 and CDR2 from the germline V gene are MNHNS and SASEGT. The CDR3 sequence is 14 residues long. The CDR3 DNA is TGTGCCAGCAGTGGGGACTTGGAGATCGTCGAGCAGTACTTC. Protein sequence: CASSGDLEIVEQYF.

This chain's CDR3 is CSATTGNTGELFF. For the CDR3, the DNA is TGCAGCGCCACCACAGGGAACACCGGGGAGCTGTTTTTT. The chain links TRBV29-1 to TRBJ2-2; D may be TRBD1 (5 bases). The CDR3 contains 13 residues. CDR1 is SQVTM and CDR2 is ANQGSEA in the germline V gene. V was clipped by 7 bases and J by 1 base, with 10 bases between them.

J is TRBJ1-6 and V is TRBV5-4; 8 nucleotides align to TRBD1. Trimming at V came to 6 bases and at J to 5 bases, leaving 7 bases not matched to a gene. The length of the CDR3 is 15 residues. The germline V gene has CDR1 SGHNT and CDR2 YYREEE (reference sequence). The CDR3 loop is CASTPGQGDNSPLHF. For the CDR3, the DNA is TGTGCCAGCACCCCCGGACAGGGTGATAATTCACCCCTCCACTTT. The whole variable domain, filled in from reference TRBV5-4 and TRBJ1-6, reads ETGVTQSPTHLIKTRGQQVTLRCSSQSGHNTVSWYQQALGQGPQFIFQYYREEENGRGNFPPRFSGLQFPNYSSELNVNALELDDSALYLCASTPGQGDNSPLHFGNGTRLTVT.

This clonotype was recorded a few times. The chain combines TRBV15 with TRBJ1-6; the D gene is possibly TRBD1 (6 bases). V shed 5 bases and J shed 8 bases, with 22 bases lying between them. In germline, CDR1 is LNHNV, CDR2 YYDKDF (reference sequence). This CDR3 has 17 residues. CDR3 loop: CATSQRVWGASDSPLHF. As DNA, the CDR3 is TGTGCCACCAGCCAAAGAGTGTGGGGGGCAAGTGATTCACCCCTCCACTTT. Variable domain in full (rest from reference TRBV15 and TRBJ1-6): DAMVIQNPRYQVTQFGKPVTLSCSQTLNHNVMYWYQQKSSQAPKLLFHYYDKDFNNEADTPDNFQSRRPNTSFCFLDIRSPGLGDTAMYLCATSQRVWGASDSPLHFGNGTRLTVT.

The V call is TRBV27, the J call TRBJ2-1; TRBD1 aligns across 7 bases. Trimming cost V 4 bases and J 3 bases; bases outside gene matches: 6. Germline lookup yields CDR1 MNHEY and CDR2 SMNVEV (reference sequence). CDR3 length: 15 residues. DNA of the CDR3: TGTGCCAGCAGTTCTTCCGGGACAGTCTACAATGAGCAGTTCTTC. Its protein is CASSSSGTVYNEQFF.

The chain couples TRBV20-1 to TRBJ1-1; D gene unclear. Trimming took 3 bases from V and 7 from J, leaving 12 bases between them. The CDR3 has 12 residues. Germline assignment: CDR1 DFQATT and CDR2 SNEGSKA (reference sequence). CDR3: CSASGQADEAFF. The CDR3 DNA reads TGCAGTGCTAGCGGTCAGGCGGATGAAGCTTTCTTT.

DNA for the CDR3: TGTGCCACCAGTGATTTGCGGACTAGCGGAGATACGCAGTATTTT. Residues: CATSDLRTSGDTQYF. The chain uses TRBV24-1 and TRBJ2-3, with 10 bases that match TRBD2. V dropped 0 bases and J dropped 5; count of bases not matched to a gene: 1. Germline CDR1 and CDR2: KGHDR and SFDVKD. The CDR3 contains 15 residues.

This clonotype was counted a single time. This chain links TRBV6-1 with TRBJ1-6, with TRBD1 matching over 7 bases. The V segment lost 8 bases and the J segment 9 bases; nucleotides outside the gene matches: 16. The CDR3 spans 16 residues. Germline values: CDR1 MNHNS, CDR2 SASEGT. The CDR3 region is CASYARTGAQSSPLHF. CDR3 DNA: TGTGCCAGCTATGCTAGAACAGGGGCGCAGAGTTCACCCCTCCACTTT.

J is TRBJ1-2 and V is TRBV11-2, with D unresolved. Looked up from germline, CDR1 is SGHAT and CDR2 is FQNNGV. The CDR3 is made up of 12 amino acids. Trimming shortened V by 4 bases and J by 3 bases, and 6 bases separated the two germline ends. CDR3 loop: CASSSHDYGYTF. The CDR3 DNA follows: TGTGCCAGCAGCTCCCACGACTATGGCTACACCTTC.

This chain connects TRBV28 to TRBJ1-2, with 10 bases lining up with TRBD1. This CDR3 has 14 amino acids. The germline V gene encodes CDR1 MDHEN and CDR2 SYDVKM. The junction had 12 bases not matched to a gene; V was cut back by 6 bases and J by 11 bases. In DNA form, the CDR3 reads TGTGCCAGCAGCCCCGGGACAGGGGTTGTTGGGTACACCTTC. Its protein is CASSPGTGVVGYTF.

This clonotype was observed a few times. The V call is TRBV6-1, the J call TRBJ2-4, with a weak D call TRBD1 (6 bases). Per germline, CDR1 MNHNS and CDR2 SASEGT. This CDR3 spans 16 amino acids. V shed 2 bases and J shed 0 bases, with 11 bases lying between them. The CDR3 DNA is TGTGCCAGCAGTGAACGGCAGGGGCAAGCCAAAAACATTCAGTACTTC. This encodes CASSERQGQAKNIQYF.

V is TRBV5-1 and J is TRBJ1-1; 8 bases fit TRBD1. The V gene's germline CDR1 is SGHRS and CDR2 YFSETQ. The CDR3 length is 15 residues. V gave up 4 bases and J gave up 1 base; unmatched junction bases: 6. The chain's CDR3 is CASSVAGTGNTEAFF. In nucleotides, the CDR3 is TGCGCCAGCAGCGTAGCAGGGACAGGGAACACTGAAGCTTTCTTT.

The V call is TRBV6-1, the J call TRBJ1-5, with 7 nucleotides matching TRBD1. Germline-derived CDR1 and CDR2 are MNHNS and SASEGT. This CDR3 has 14 residues. V gave up 3 bases and J gave up 4 bases; unmatched junction bases: 3. The CDR3 here is CASSDLTGNQPQHF. CDR3 coding DNA: TGTGCCAGCAGTGATTTGACAGGGAATCAGCCCCAGCATTTT.

Only a few counts were recorded for this clonotype. The CDR3 nucleotides read TGTGCCAGCAGTGCCCGCGCGGGGCAGGGACGGACCGGGGAGCTGTTTTTT. Translating gives CASSARAGQGRTGELFF. This chain links TRBV6-1 with TRBJ2-2; tentatively, D is TRBD2 (6 bases). Deletions cut 4 bases from V and 5 bases from J, with 20 bases between. The CDR3 totals 17 residues. Germline CDR1 reads MNHNS; CDR2 reads SASEGT.

This clonotype is medium-sized in the sample. This chain uses TRBV6-1 with TRBJ1-1; maybe TRBD1 (6 bases). The CDR3 loop spans 18 amino acids. V dropped 6 bases and J dropped 0 bases, with 23 bases sitting between them. The germline V gene encodes CDR1 MNHNS and CDR2 SASEGT. The CDR3 region is CASRAEQGQIFMNTEAFF. DNA of the CDR3: TGTGCCAGCAGGGCGGAACAGGGTCAAATCTTCATGAACACTGAAGCTTTCTTT.